What follows describes a single T cell receptor beta chain. This sample was taken from a study of technical replicates of blood from several donors. Profiling relied on immunoSEQ multiplex PCR, and the TCRdb table lists in-frame clones only, not all of them. Of around 100,000 clones listed, just under 95% are singletons. Germline V lookup: CDR1 LNHDA, CDR2 SQIVND (reference sequence). The V gene lost 3 bases and the J gene lost 4 bases, with 10 bases spanning the gap. There are 14 residues in the CDR3. The TCR sequence derives from a human donor in good health. This chain joins TRBV19 and TRBJ1-5; D may be TRBD1 (6 bases). The sequencing sample was made of T cells isolated from PBMCs. The CDR3 DNA is TGTGCCAGTAGTATTCGTGACAGGAATCAGCCCCAGCATTTT. Its translation is CASSIRDRNQPQHF.